These 27 T cell receptor beta chains originate from one sample sequenced in a study of cytomegalovirus exposure and HLA in healthy donors. PCR involved 60 Vbeta and 13 Jbeta primers. Clones were read by immunoSEQ multiplex PCR, and TCRdb kept only the in-frame ones, dropping some. The repertoire holds 200,000 to 250,000 clones, with more than 65% as singletons. Sequencing was carried out using PBMCs. These receptors were obtained from a woman aged 30 to 39 in good health and CMV-seronegative.

The CDR3 DNA is TGTGCCAGCAGCCCAACAGGGGGCTTTACAGATACGCAGTATTTT. Encoded protein: CASSPTGGFTDTQYF. The rearrangement uses TRBV6-6 and TRBJ2-3, with 9 bases identical to TRBD1. Losses at the gene ends were 6 bases for V and 3 bases for J; bases not matched to a gene: 7. This CDR3 is 15 amino acids long. Germline-derived CDR1 and CDR2 are MNHNY and SVGAGI (reference sequence).

The chain recombines TRBV5-1 with TRBJ2-3, with 9 bases that match TRBD2. The junction had 3 bases not matched to a gene; V was cut back by 4 bases and J by 0 bases. Germline CDR1 SGHRS, CDR2 YFSETQ. The length of the CDR3 is 15 residues. The CDR3, as DNA: TGCGCCAGCAGCCGCGGGGGGGGTAGCACAGATACGCAGTATTTT. Translated: CASSRGGGSTDTQYF.

About this clone: The junction does not match germline at one end; this may be a read error. The chain recombines TRBV7-7 with TRBJ2-2, with D hard to call. This CDR3 contains 12 residues. Germline CDR1 and CDR2: SSHAT and FNYEAQ (reference sequence). In nucleotides, the CDR3 is TGTGCTAGCAGTAAGAACACCGGGGAGCTGTTTTTT. Amino acids: CASSKNTGELFF.

Written as DNA, the CDR3 is TGTGCCAGCAGCTTAGTGCTAGCGGGGCCAAATGAGCAGTTCTTC. Its protein is CASSLVLAGPNEQFF. The chain is built from TRBV7-9 and TRBJ2-1, with TRBD2 matching over 9 bases. CDR3 length: 15 residues. J lost 7 bases, V lost 1 base, and 5 bases had no gene match. Germline CDR1 and CDR2: SEHNR and FQNEAQ (reference sequence). Together with reference TRBV7-9 and TRBJ2-1, the CDR3 gives the full variable domain: DTGVSQNPRHKITKRGQNVTFRCDPISEHNRLYWYRQTLGQGPEFLTYFQNEAQLEKSRLLSDRFSAERPKGSFSTLEIQRTEQGDSAMYLCASSLVLAGPNEQFFGPGTRLTVL.

The chain couples TRBV6-1 to TRBJ2-5, with TRBD1 as a possible D gene (5 bases). V was trimmed by 3 bases and J by 1 base, leaving 18 bases between them. Germline V lookup: CDR1 MNHNS, CDR2 SASEGT. The CDR3 is made up of 17 amino acids. The CDR3 DNA follows: TGTGCCAGCAGTGACTTGCCAGGGATGACCCCCCAAGAGACCCAGTACTTC. Amino acid sequence: CASSDLPGMTPQETQYF.

The chain is built from TRBV4-3 and TRBJ2-2; D may be TRBD2 (5 bases). V lost 0 bases and J 9 bases, leaving 8 bases between the germline ends. The CDR3 runs to 13 residues. The germline gives CDR1 LGHNA, CDR2 YSLEER. The CDR3: CASSQDTGRELFF. The DNA of the CDR3 is TGCGCCAGCAGCCAAGATACGGGGAGGGAGCTGTTTTTT.

The chain employs TRBV5-6 and TRBJ2-7; D perhaps matches TRBD2 (6 bases). Looked up from germline, CDR1 is SGHDT and CDR2 is YYEEEE. The ends were cut back, 6 bases at V and 3 bases at J, with 13 bases in the middle. The CDR3 covers 13 residues. CDR3 sequence (DNA): TGTGCCAGCACACCCGGGGGTCGCTACGAGCAGTACTTC. Translation gives CASTPGGRYEQYF.

The chain's CDR3 is CASSTDSFYEQYF. The DNA of the CDR3 is TGTGCCAGCAGTACGGACAGCTTCTACGAGCAGTACTTC. This chain connects TRBV2 to TRBJ2-7; D perhaps matches TRBD1 (6 bases). The ends were cut back, 5 bases at V and 3 bases at J, with 11 bases in the middle. This CDR3 is 13 amino acids long. The germline V gene has CDR1 SNHLY and CDR2 FYNNEI.

The V and J genes are TRBV19 and TRBJ2-2; TRBD1 matches 8 bases. Germline loops: CDR1 LNHDA, CDR2 SQIVND (reference sequence). This CDR3 region has 16 residues. Trimming at V came to 3 bases and at J to 6 bases, leaving 9 bases not matched to a gene. This chain's CDR3 is CASSIRTRGRAGELFF. The CDR3 DNA sequence: TGTGCCAGTAGTATCAGGACCAGGGGGCGTGCCGGGGAGCTGTTTTTT.

In this sample, this clone turned up a few times. The J gene is TRBJ2-3, the V gene TRBV2, with TRBD2 matching 16 bases. The CDR3 totals 19 residues. With V trimmed by 7 bases and J by 1 base, 11 bases remained unmatched. Germline V gives CDR1 SNHLY, CDR2 FYNNEI. CDR3 region: CASTEGLAGGPHGTDTQYF. CDR3 DNA sequence: TGTGCCAGCACTGAGGGACTAGCGGGAGGGCCACACGGCACAGATACGCAGTATTTT. Full variable domain (rest looked up from reference TRBV2 and TRBJ2-3): EPEVTQTPSHQVTQMGQEVILRCVPISNHLYFYWYRQILGQKVEFLVSFYNNEISEKSEIFDDQFSVERPDGSNFTLKIRSTKLEDSAMYFCASTEGLAGGPHGTDTQYFGPGTRLTVL.

The chain recombines TRBV6-5 with TRBJ2-7; unclear D gene. The germline CDR1 and CDR2 sequences are MNHEY and SVGAGI. The CDR3 consists of 13 residues. The ends were cut back, 5 bases at V and 3 bases at J, with 11 bases in the middle. The CDR3 nucleotides read TGTGCCAGCAGTGAAAATACTGGCTACGAGCAGTACTTC. Its protein is CASSENTGYEQYF.

The chain couples TRBV5-1 to TRBJ2-7, with D possibly TRBD1 on 5 matching bases. Germline lookup yields CDR1 SGHRS and CDR2 YFSETQ. The CDR3 has 14 amino acids. Deletions cut 3 bases from V and 7 bases from J, with 17 bases between. Here the CDR3 reads CASSSVSSPGEQYF. DNA for the CDR3: TGCGCCAGCAGCTCCGTGAGCTCACCAGGGGAGCAGTACTTC.

This sequence joins TRBV27 and TRBJ2-7; TRBD2 aligns across 10 bases. The CDR3 covers 17 residues. The germline V gene has CDR1 MNHEY and CDR2 SMNVEV (reference sequence). The trim removed 8 bases at V and 0 bases at J, leaving 13 bases unmatched. In nucleotides, the CDR3 is TGTGCCAGCTCCTTCGGGACCGGACTAGCGGCCTCCTACGAGCAGTACTTC. This translates into CASSFGTGLAASYEQYF.

This rearrangement joins TRBV27 to TRBJ2-5; TRBD2 aligns across 14 bases. The CDR3 loop spans 15 amino acids. The V segment lost 5 bases and the J segment 4 bases; nucleotides outside the gene matches: 3. Germline CDR1 is MNHEY and CDR2 is SMNVEV (reference sequence). CDR3 DNA sequence: TGTGCCAGCAGTGGGACTAGCGGGGGCTCAGAGACCCAGTACTTC. Amino acid sequence: CASSGTSGGSETQYF.

The genes are TRBV6-6 and TRBJ1-1, with 7 nucleotides matching TRBD1. Germline V gives CDR1 MNHNY, CDR2 SVGAGI (reference sequence). Germline trimming cut 6 bases from V and 1 base from J; bases unmatched to any gene: 5. The CDR3 extends over 14 amino acids. CDR3 coding DNA: TGTGCCAGCAGACTGACAGGGCGGAACACTGAAGCTTTCTTT. It specifies CASRLTGRNTEAFF.

The V call is TRBV2, the J call TRBJ2-2; 8 positions agree with TRBD1. Germline V lookup: CDR1 SNHLY, CDR2 FYNNEI. The CDR3 is 14 amino acids. The J segment lost 6 bases and the V segment lost 6 bases, leaving 6 bases of the junction unmatched. CDR3 in amino acids: CASRARQGPGELFF. As DNA, the CDR3 is TGTGCCAGCAGAGCTCGACAGGGGCCCGGGGAGCTGTTTTTT.

The chain links TRBV2 to TRBJ1-1; D is ambiguous. The germline CDR1 and CDR2 sequences are SNHLY and FYNNEI. V shed 4 bases and J shed 4 bases, with 13 bases lying between them. The CDR3 runs 14 residues. The CDR3 sequence: CASSAIGSGTEAFF. CDR3 nucleotides: TGTGCCAGCAGTGCCATTGGTTCGGGCACTGAAGCTTTCTTT.

In its sample, this clone was seen a few times. The chain uses TRBV5-1 and TRBJ2-7, with TRBD2 as a possible D gene (6 bases). V was trimmed by 5 bases and J by 2 bases, leaving 14 bases between them. The CDR3 runs 14 residues. The germline CDR1 and CDR2 sequences are SGHRS and YFSETQ. The CDR3 region has the DNA TGCGCCAGCAGATCGACTAGAGGAACCTACGAGCAGTACTTC. Translated, it gives CASRSTRGTYEQYF.

The genes are TRBV9 and TRBJ2-2; maybe TRBD1 (6 bases). The CDR3 covers 15 residues. Trimming removed 4 bases from V and 3 bases from J, with 13 bases in between. CDR1 and CDR2 (germline): SGDLS, YYNGEE. CDR3 protein: CASSFSGADTGELFF. CDR3 nucleotides: TGTGCCAGCAGCTTCTCAGGGGCTGACACCGGGGAGCTGTTTTTT. The full variable domain, its missing parts supplied by reference TRBV9 and TRBJ2-2, is DSGVTQTPKHLITATGQRVTLRCSPRSGDLSVYWYQQSLDQGLQFLIQYYNGEERAKGNILERFSAQQFPDLHSELNLSSLELGDSALYFCASSFSGADTGELFFGEGSRLTVL.

This clone was seen only once. The V gene is TRBV7-8, the J gene TRBJ2-1, with D perhaps TRBD1 (6 bases). This CDR3 has 14 residues. Germline V gene data show CDR1 as SGHVS and CDR2 as FQNEAQ. The germline V and J ends were trimmed by 2 bases and 9 bases, with 14 bases remaining between them. The CDR3 loop reads CASSLSAGESEQFF. CDR3 bases: TGTGCCAGCAGCTTATCGGCAGGGGAAAGTGAGCAGTTCTTC.

This chain uses TRBV9 with TRBJ2-1; D gene ambiguous. V gave up 4 bases and J gave up 6 bases, with 17 bases separating them. CDR1 and CDR2 from the germline V gene are SGDLS and YYNGEE. This CDR3 comprises 15 residues. The DNA of the CDR3 is TGTGCCAGCAGCACTCTATCCCAAACCCTCAATGAGCAGTTCTTC. Its translation is CASSTLSQTLNEQFF.

As concerns this clone: The junction does not match germline at one end; this may be a read error. This chain connects TRBV14 to TRBJ2-2, with 12 positions matching TRBD2. Per germline, CDR1 SGHDN and CDR2 FVKESK. This CDR3 spans 17 amino acids. The chain's CDR3 is CDSSLTLLAGGPGELFF. The CDR3 DNA reads as TGTGACAGCAGCCTGACCTTACTAGCGGGAGGACCCGGGGAGCTGTTTTTT.

This chain joins TRBV30 and TRBJ1-2, with TRBD1 matching 7 bases. Germline CDR1 and CDR2: GTSNPN and SVGIG (reference sequence). The CDR3 runs 14 residues. J was trimmed by 0 bases and V by 3 bases; bases with no gene match: 4. In nucleotides, the CDR3 is TGTGCCTGGAGCGGGACAGATTCTAACTATGGCTACACCTTC. This sequence encodes CAWSGTDSNYGYTF.

V gene TRBV6-5 combines with J gene TRBJ1-1, with a tentative D call TRBD1 (6 bases). V shed 4 bases and J shed 7 bases, with 10 bases lying between them. The CDR3 sequence is 12 residues long. Germline V CDR1 and CDR2: MNHEY, SVGAGI. The CDR3 DNA reads as TGTGCCAGCAGTTCAGGGGATGGTGAAGCTTTCTTT. This encodes CASSSGDGEAFF.

The rearrangement uses TRBV6-5 and TRBJ2-1, with 7 bases fitting TRBD1. V shed 5 bases and J 6 bases; nucleotides not matched to a gene: 4. Germline-derived CDR1 and CDR2 are MNHEY and SVGAGI. There are 13 residues in the CDR3. CDR3 sequence (DNA): TGTGCCAGCAGTGGGACAGAGTTCAATGAGCAGTTCTTC. This gives the protein CASSGTEFNEQFF.

The chain links TRBV19 to TRBJ1-1; TRBD1 agrees at 9 bases. There are 16 residues in the CDR3. V lost 5 bases, J lost 3 bases, and 10 bases stayed unmatched. CDR1 and CDR2 (germline): LNHDA, SQIVND (reference sequence). The CDR3 spells CASSQTGGRGDTEAFF. The CDR3 nucleotides are TGTGCCAGTAGTCAAACAGGGGGCCGGGGGGACACTGAAGCTTTCTTT.

The genes are TRBV14 and TRBJ1-1; D unresolved. CDR3 size: 14 residues. V lost 0 bases and J 0 bases, leaving 5 bases between the germline ends. Germline V gene sequence: CDR1 SGHDN, CDR2 FVKESK. CDR3 in DNA: TGTGCCAGCAGCCAAGAAGTAGTGAACACTGAAGCTTTCTTT. Its translation: CASSQEVVNTEAFF. The variable domain in full, with the rest retrieved from reference TRBV14 and TRBJ1-1, is EAGVTQFPSHSVIEKGQTVTLRCDPISGHDNLYWYRRVMGKEIKFLLHFVKESKQDESGMPNNRFLAERTGGTYSTLKVQPAELEDSGVYFCASSQEVVNTEAFFGQGTRLTVV.